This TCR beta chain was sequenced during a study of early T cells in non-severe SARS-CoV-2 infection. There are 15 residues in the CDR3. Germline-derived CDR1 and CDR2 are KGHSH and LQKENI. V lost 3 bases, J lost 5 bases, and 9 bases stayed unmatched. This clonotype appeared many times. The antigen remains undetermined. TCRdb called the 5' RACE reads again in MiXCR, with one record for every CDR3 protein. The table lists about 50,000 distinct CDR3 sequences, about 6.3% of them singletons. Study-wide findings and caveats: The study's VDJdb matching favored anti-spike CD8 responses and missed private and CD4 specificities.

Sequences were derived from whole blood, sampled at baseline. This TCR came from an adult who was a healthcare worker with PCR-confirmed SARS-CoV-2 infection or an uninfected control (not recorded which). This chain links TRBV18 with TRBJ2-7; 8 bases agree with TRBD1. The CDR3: CASSPSRTGKNEQYF. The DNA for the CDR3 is TGTGCCAGCTCACCCTCCCGGACAGGGAAAAACGAGCAGTACTTC.